The source of this TCR beta chain is a study of vaccination and CD4 T cells after COVID-19 (dated by TCRdb to between 2021 and 2023). For context, the study as a whole: SARS-CoV-2 positivity had been established in the convalescent patients by nasal swab PCR, and mild disease was recorded in several of these patients and severe disease in one. The convalescent cohort comprised six males and four females, including two Hispanic individuals, seven Caucasians, two Asians and one multiracial person. Participants received two doses of either the Pfizer-BioNTech BNT162b2 vaccine (n=8) or the Moderna mRNA-1273 vaccine (n=2). Post-COVID blood samples were collected from convalescent patients a median of about 92 days after diagnosis, with a range of roughly 35 to 161 days. Post-vaccine blood samples were taken a median of around 68 days after the second vaccine dose, with a range of roughly 13 to 250 days. For a few convalescent patients, samples were collected at an early post-vaccination timepoint (day 14) as well as at a late post-vaccination timepoint (days 161 to 241). The cultures were stimulated with overlapping spike peptide pools from SARS-CoV-2 and from the common cold coronaviruses HCoV-NL63, HCoV-OC43 and HCoV-229E. Control cultures used a CEFX viral epitope pool as positive control, an HIV-1 Nef peptide pool as negative control, or no peptide. In roughly eleven COVID-19 convalescent patients and several infection-naive healthy vaccine recipients, the spike-specific CD4+ TCR repertoire before mRNA vaccination was compared with the repertoire after mRNA vaccination.

Broader findings and caveats from the paper: Although the median number of SARS-CoV-2-reactive clonotypes went up from some 23 after infection to about 38 after vaccination, the increase was not significant. Of the vaccine-specific clones in convalescent patients, 304 of 307, or nearly all, reacted only to SARS-CoV-2 spike and did not cross-react with common cold coronaviruses. Among the post-vaccine SARS-CoV-2-reactive clones in convalescent patients, a median approximately 86% showed up only after vaccination, which suggests vaccine-specific priming. The study included relatively few convalescent patients and did not analyze early timepoints after natural infection.

The CDR1 and CDR2 encoded by the germline V gene (reference sequence) are DFQATT and SNEGSKA. Compared with germline, V lacks 0 bases and J lacks 2 bases; bases without a gene match: 10. From its cysteine to its phenylalanine, the CDR3 spans 16 amino acids. Only the CDR3 region is kept as DNA, spanning 48 bases read in frame from base 1. A remark on this clonotype: What this receptor recognizes is not known. Base qualities are not at hand, and no much larger clone is one base apart.

This sample's time point label indicates: late sampling 161 to 241 days after vaccination in a few convalescent patients. The treatment or condition label on this specimen signifies: roughly 11-day PBMC culture with coronavirus spike peptide pools or control peptides (ViraFEST assay). The study used the ViraFEST assay, which expanded antigen-specific T cells with peptide pools and then identified expanded clonotypes by TCR sequencing. The positive SARS-CoV-2 PCR tests of the convalescent patients were dated from March to December 2020, before the Alpha, Beta and Delta variants emerged in the United States. PBMCs were cultured at a few million per well in IMDM supplemented with 5% human AB serum and about 10 IU/ml IL-2, with approximately 10 ug/ml peptide pools added. Half of the culture medium was replaced with fresh IL-2-containing medium on days 3 and 7. CD4+ T cells were isolated after approximately ten days of culture through negative selection using the EasySep CD4+ T cell isolation kit. PBMCs were separated from whole blood using Ficoll-Paque Plus gradient centrifugation and then either used fresh or cryopreserved at -140C. Culture conditions were generally each tested in triplicate wells.

The method behind the library was PCR. At the Johns Hopkins FTIC core, DNA from the cultured CD4+ T cells underwent TCR sequencing with the Oncomine TCR Beta short-read assay. The QIAamp micro DNA kit was used to extract genomic DNA from the cultured CD4+ T cells. Oncomine TCR Beta libraries from cultured CD4+ T cells were pooled with unique dual indexes and sequenced on an Illumina iSeq 100. On the study's bioinformatics: Non-productive sequences were removed, and CDR3s not starting with C, not ending with F or W, or shorter than 7 amino acids were discarded. Antigen-specific clonotypes were identified using the MANAFEST web application through comparison of peptide-stimulated wells with reference and other culture wells. To be called positive, a clone needed an FDR below 0.05, an odds ratio above 5, and a productive frequency above 0.1% in at least two of three replicate wells. Clonotypes that were significantly expanded in both SARS-CoV-2 spike wells and at least one common cold coronavirus spike condition were defined as cross-reactive. Similarity between CDR3 sequences was evaluated in R version 3.6.1 using Levenshtein distances (stringdist) and unrooted phylogenetic trees (ape). TCRdb took the public reads, trimmed them with fastp at Q25, ran MiXCR for clone calling and kept in-frame beta chains. Under each unique CDR3 protein, matching rows form one entry showing the most common genes and DNA. TCRdb's processing, not the authors', yielded these V and J calls. This sample comprises about 17,000 distinct CDR3 sequences, 40% to 50% of them detected only once. Of the sample, around 21% is held by the ten largest clones.

The source material was CD4+ T cells from blood, cultured in vitro, sampled about 7 months after SARS-CoV-2 vaccination. This clonotype was sampled from a human donor who had recovered from COVID-19. This receptor chain uses TRBV20-1 and TRBJ2-7; 7 junctional bases match TRBD2. The nucleotides are TGCAGTGCTAGAGATGGGCGGGGACTAACTACCTACGAGCAGTACTTC. This translates into CSARDGRGLTTYEQYF.